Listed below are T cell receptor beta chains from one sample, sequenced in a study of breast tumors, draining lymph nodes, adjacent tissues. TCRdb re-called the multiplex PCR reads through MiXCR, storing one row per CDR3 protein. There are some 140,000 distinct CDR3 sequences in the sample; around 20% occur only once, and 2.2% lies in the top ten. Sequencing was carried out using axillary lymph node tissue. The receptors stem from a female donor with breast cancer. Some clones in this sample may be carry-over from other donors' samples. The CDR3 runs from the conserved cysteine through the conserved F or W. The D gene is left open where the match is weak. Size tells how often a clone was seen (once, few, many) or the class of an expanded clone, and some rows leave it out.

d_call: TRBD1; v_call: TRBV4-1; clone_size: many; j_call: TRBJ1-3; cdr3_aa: CASSQGRQGGPLGNTIYF; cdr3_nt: TGCGCCAGCAGCCAAGGTCGACAGGGCGGACCCTTAGGAAACACCATATATTTT
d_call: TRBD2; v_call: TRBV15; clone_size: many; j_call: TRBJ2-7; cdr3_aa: CATSSSGSIGYEQYF; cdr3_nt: TGTGCCACCAGCAGTAGCGGGAGCATCGGGTACGAGCAGTACTTC
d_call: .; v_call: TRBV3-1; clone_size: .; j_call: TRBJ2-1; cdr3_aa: CASSQEIGETPYNEQFF; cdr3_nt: TGTGCCAGCAGCCAAGAAATCGGGGAGACGCCCTACAATGAGCAGTTCTTC
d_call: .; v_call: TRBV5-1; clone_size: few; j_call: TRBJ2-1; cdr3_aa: CASGLGARFSDEQFF; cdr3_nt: TGCGCCAGCGGCTTGGGGGCGCGTTTTTCGGATGAGCAGTTCTTC
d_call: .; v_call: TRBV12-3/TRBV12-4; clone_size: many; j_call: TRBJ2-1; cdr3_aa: CASGTSFNNEQFF; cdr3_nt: TGTGCCAGCGGGACTTCTTTCAACAATGAGCAGTTCTTC
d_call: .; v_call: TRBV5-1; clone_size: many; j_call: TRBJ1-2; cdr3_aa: CASSLRGQGGGYTF; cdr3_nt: TGCGCCAGCAGCTTGCGGGGGCAGGGCGGTGGCTACACCTTC
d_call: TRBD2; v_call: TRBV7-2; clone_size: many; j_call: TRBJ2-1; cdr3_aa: CASSLGGPSGSRNEQFF; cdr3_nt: TGTGCCAGCAGCTTAGGGGGCCCCAGCGGGAGTAGGAATGAGCAGTTCTTC
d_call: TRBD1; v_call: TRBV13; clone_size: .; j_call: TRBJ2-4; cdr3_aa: CASSRRDRVRAKNIQYF; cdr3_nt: TGTGCCAGCAGCCGGCGGGACAGGGTTCGCGCCAAAAACATTCAGTACTTT
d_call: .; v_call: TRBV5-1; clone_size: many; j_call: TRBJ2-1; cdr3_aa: CASSSAGGMAYNEQFF; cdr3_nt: TGCGCCAGCAGCTCGGCCGGCGGGATGGCCTACAATGAGCAGTTCTTC
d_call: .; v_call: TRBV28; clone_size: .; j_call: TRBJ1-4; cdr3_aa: CASSLRGNANEKLFF; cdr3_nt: TGTGCCAGCAGTTTAAGGGGGAATGCTAATGAAAAACTGTTTTTT
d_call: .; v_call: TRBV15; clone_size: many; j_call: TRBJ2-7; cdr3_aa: CATSIPSGLYEQYF; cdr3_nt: TGTGCCACCAGCATCCCATCAGGGCTCTACGAGCAGTACTTC
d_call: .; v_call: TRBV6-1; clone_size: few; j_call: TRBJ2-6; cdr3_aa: CASSTGPSGANVLTF; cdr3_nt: TGTGCCAGCTCGACAGGCCCCTCTGGGGCCAACGTCCTGACTTTC
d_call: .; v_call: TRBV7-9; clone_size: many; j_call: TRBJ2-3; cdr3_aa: CASSLAWDTRGDTQYF; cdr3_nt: TGTGCCAGCAGCTTAGCCTGGGACACTCGGGGGGATACGCAGTATTTT
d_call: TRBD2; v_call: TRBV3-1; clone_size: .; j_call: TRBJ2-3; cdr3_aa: CASSQDRELAGGTDTQYF; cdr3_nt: TGTGCCAGCAGCCAAGATCGGGAACTAGCGGGAGGCACAGATACGCAGTATTTT